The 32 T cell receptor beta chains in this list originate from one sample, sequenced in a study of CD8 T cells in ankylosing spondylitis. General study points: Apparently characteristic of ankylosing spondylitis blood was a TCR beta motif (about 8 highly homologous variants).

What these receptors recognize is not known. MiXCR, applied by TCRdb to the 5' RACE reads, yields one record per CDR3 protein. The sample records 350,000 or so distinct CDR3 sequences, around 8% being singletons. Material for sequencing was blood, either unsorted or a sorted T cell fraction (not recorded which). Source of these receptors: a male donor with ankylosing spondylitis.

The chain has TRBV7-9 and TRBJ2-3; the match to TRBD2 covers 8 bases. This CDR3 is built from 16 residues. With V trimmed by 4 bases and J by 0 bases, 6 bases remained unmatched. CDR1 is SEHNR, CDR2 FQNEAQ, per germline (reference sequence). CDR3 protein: CASSSQAGASTDTQYF. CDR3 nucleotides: TGTGCCAGCAGCTCCCAAGCGGGGGCTAGCACAGATACGCAGTATTTT.

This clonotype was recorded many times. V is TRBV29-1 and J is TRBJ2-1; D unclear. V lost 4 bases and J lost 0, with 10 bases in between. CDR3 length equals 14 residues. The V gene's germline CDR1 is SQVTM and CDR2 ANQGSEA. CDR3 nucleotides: TGCAGCGTTGTCTACCTCTACTCCTACAATGAGCAGTTCTTC. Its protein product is CSVVYLYSYNEQFF.

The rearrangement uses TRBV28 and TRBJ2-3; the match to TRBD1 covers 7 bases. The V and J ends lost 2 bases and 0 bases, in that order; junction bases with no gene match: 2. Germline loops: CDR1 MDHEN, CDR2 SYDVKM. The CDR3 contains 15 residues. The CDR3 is CASSLQGVSTDTQYF. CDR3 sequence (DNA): TGTGCCAGCAGTTTACAGGGGGTAAGCACAGATACGCAGTATTTT.

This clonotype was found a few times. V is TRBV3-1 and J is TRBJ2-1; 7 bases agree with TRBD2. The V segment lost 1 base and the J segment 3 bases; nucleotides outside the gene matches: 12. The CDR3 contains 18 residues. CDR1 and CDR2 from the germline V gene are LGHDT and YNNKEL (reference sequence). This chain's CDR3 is CASSQVPGGLSGYNEQFF. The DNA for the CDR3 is TGTGCCAGCAGCCAAGTTCCGGGAGGTCTTAGTGGCTACAATGAGCAGTTCTTC.

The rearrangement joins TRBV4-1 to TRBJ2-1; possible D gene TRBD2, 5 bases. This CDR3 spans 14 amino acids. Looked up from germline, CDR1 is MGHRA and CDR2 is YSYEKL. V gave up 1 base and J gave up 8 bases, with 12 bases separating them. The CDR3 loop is CASSQGSLAHEQFF. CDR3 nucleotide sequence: TGCGCCAGCAGCCAAGGGTCCCTAGCCCATGAGCAGTTCTTC.

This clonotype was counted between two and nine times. This CDR3 is CASSLVGGGKVYEQYF. CDR3 DNA sequence: TGCGCCAGCAGCTTGGTGGGTGGCGGGAAGGTCTACGAGCAGTACTTC. The J gene is TRBJ2-7, the V gene TRBV5-1, with a tentative D call TRBD2 (6 bases). This CDR3 has 16 amino acids. Germline V lookup: CDR1 SGHRS, CDR2 YFSETQ. Between the trimmed V and J ends, which lost 0 bases and 3 bases, there was a span of 16 bases.

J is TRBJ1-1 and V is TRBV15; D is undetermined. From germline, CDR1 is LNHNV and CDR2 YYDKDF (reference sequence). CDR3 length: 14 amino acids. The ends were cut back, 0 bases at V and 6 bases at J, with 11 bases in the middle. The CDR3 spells CATSRDKGWAEAFF. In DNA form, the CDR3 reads TGTGCCACCAGCAGAGATAAAGGGTGGGCTGAAGCTTTCTTT.

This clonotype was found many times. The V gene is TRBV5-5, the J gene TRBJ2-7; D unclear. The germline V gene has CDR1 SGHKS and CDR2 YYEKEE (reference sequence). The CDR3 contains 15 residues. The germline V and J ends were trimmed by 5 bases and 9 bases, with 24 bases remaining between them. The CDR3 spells CASSLNLDGWEGQYF. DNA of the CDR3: TGTGCCAGCAGTTTAAACCTTGACGGATGGGAAGGGCAGTACTTC.

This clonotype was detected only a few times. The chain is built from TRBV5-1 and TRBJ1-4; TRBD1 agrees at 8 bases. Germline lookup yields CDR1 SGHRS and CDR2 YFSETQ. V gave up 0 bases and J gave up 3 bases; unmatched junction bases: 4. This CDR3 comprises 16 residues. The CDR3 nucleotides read TGCGCCAGCAGCTTGGAGCAGGGGGCGGCTAATGAAAAACTGTTTTTT. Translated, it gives CASSLEQGAANEKLFF.

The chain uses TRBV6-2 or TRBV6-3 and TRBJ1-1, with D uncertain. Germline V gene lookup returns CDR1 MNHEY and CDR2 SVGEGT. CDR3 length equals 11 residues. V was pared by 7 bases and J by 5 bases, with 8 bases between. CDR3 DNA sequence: TGTGCCAGCACTCGTTGGACTGAAGCTTTCTTT. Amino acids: CASTRWTEAFF.

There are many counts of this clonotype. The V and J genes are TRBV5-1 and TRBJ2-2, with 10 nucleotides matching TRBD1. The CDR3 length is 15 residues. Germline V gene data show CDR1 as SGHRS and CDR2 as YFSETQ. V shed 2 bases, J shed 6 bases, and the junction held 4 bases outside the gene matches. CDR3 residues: CASSFMGQGSGELFF. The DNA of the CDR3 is TGCGCCAGCAGCTTCATGGGACAGGGGTCCGGGGAGCTGTTTTTT.

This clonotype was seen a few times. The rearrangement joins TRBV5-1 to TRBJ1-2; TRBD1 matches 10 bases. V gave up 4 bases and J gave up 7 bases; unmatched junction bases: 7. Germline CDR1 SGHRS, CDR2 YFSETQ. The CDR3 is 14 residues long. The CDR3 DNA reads TGCGCCAGCAGCCCAGGGACAGGGGCTTTTGGCTACACCTTC. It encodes CASSPGTGAFGYTF.

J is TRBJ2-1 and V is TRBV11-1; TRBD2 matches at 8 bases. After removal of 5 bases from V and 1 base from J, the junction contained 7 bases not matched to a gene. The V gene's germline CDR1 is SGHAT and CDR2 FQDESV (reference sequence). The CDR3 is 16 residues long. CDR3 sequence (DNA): TGTGCCAGCAGCCCCCCTACTAGCGGATCCTACAATGAGCAGTTCTTC. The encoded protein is CASSPPTSGSYNEQFF. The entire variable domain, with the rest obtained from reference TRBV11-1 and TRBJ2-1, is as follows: EAEVAQSPRYKITEKSQAVAFWCDPISGHATLYWYRQILGQGPELLVQFQDESVVDDSQLPKDRFSAERLKGVDSTLKIQPAELGDSAMYLCASSPPTSGSYNEQFFGPGTRLTVL.

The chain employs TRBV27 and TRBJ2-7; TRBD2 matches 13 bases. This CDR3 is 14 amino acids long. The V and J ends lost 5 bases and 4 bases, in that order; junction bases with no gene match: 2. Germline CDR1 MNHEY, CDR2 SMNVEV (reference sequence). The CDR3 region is CASSGLAGVYEQYF. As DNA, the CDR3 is TGTGCCAGCAGTGGACTAGCGGGAGTTTACGAGCAGTACTTC.

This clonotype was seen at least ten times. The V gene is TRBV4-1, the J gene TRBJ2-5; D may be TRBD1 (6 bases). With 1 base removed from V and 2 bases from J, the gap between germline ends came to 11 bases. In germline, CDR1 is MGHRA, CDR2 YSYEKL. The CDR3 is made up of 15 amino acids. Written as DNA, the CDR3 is TGCGCCAGCAGCCAAGGATGGGGGACACAAGAGACCCAGTACTTC. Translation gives CASSQGWGTQETQYF.

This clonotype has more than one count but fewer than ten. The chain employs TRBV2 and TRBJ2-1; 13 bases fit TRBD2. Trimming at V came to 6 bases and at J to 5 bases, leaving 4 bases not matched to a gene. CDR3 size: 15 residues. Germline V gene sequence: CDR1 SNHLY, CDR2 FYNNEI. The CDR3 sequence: CASRTTSGGHNEQFF. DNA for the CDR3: TGTGCCAGCAGGACGACTAGCGGGGGGCACAATGAGCAGTTCTTC.

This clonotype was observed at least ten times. In nucleotides, the CDR3 is TGTGCCAGCAGCTTAGTGCGACTAGCAATTCGCGATGAGCAGTTCTTC. This encodes CASSLVRLAIRDEQFF. The V call is TRBV7-9, the J call TRBJ2-1; 7 bases line up with TRBD2. This CDR3 spans 16 amino acids. Germline loops: CDR1 SEHNR, CDR2 FQNEAQ (reference sequence). Trimming removed 1 base from V and 8 bases from J; junction bases left unmatched: 11. Combining the CDR3 with reference TRBV7-9 and TRBJ2-1 gives the whole variable domain DTGVSQNPRHKITKRGQNVTFRCDPISEHNRLYWYRQTLGQGPEFLTYFQNEAQLEKSRLLSDRFSAERPKGSFSTLEIQRTEQGDSAMYLCASSLVRLAIRDEQFFGPGTRLTVL.

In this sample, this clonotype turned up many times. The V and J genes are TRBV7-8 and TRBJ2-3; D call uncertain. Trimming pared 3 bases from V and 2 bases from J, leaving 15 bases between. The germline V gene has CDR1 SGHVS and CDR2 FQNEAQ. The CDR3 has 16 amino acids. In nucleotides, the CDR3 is TGTGCCAGCAGCTTCGACGAGCAGACCGCCACAGATACGCAGTATTTT. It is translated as CASSFDEQTATDTQYF.

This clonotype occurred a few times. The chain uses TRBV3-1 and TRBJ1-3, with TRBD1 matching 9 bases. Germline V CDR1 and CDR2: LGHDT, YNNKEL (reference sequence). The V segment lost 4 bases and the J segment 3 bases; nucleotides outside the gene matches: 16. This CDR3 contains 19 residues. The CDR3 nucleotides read TGTGCCAGCAGCCGCCTAGGAGGGACAGGGTTCGGTTTTGGAAACACCATATATTTT. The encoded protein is CASSRLGGTGFGFGNTIYF.

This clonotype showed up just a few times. CDR3 sequence reads: CASTHWVGGRGANEQFF. Here the CDR3 DNA reads TGTGCCAGTACTCACTGGGTTGGCGGGAGGGGCGCGAATGAGCAGTTCTTC. The V call is TRBV19, the J call TRBJ2-1; 9 bases map to TRBD2. With V trimmed by 7 bases and J by 7 bases, 17 bases remained unmatched. This CDR3 has 17 residues. Germline CDR1 is LNHDA and CDR2 is SQIVND (reference sequence).

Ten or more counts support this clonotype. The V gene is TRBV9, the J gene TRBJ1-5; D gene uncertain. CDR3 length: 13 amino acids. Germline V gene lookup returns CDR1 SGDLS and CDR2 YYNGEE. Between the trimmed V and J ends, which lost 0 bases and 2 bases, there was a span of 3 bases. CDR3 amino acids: CASSVDGNQPQHF. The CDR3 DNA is TGTGCCAGCAGCGTAGATGGCAATCAGCCCCAGCATTTT.

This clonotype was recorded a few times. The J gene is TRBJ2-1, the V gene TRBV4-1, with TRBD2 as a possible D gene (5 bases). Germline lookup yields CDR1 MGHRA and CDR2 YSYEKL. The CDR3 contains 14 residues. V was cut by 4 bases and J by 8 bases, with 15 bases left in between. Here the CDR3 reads CASSLGGRPYEQFF. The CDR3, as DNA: TGCGCCAGCAGCCTCGGAGGTCGTCCCTATGAGCAGTTCTTC.

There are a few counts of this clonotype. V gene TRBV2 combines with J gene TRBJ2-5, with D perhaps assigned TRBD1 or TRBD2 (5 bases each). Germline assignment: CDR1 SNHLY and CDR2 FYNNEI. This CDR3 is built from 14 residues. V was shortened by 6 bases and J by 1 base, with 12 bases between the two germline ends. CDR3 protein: CASRRDVGQETQYF. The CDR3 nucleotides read TGTGCCAGCAGACGGGACGTTGGCCAAGAGACCCAGTACTTC.

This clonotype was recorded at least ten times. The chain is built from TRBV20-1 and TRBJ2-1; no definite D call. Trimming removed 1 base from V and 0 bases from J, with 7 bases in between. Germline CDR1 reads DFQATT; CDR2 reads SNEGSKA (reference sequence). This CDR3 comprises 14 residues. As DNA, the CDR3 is TGCAGTGCTAGAGTACGTTCCTCCTACAATGAGCAGTTCTTC. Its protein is CSARVRSSYNEQFF.

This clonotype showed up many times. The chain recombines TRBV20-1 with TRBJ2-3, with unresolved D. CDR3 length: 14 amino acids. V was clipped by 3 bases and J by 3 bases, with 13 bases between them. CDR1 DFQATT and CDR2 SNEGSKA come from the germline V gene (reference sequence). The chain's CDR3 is CSASVDAETDTQYF. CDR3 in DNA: TGCAGTGCTAGTGTGGACGCCGAAACAGATACGCAGTATTTT.

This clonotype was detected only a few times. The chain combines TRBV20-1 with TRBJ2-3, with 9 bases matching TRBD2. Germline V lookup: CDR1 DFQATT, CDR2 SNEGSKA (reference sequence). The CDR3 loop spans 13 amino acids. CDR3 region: CTVAGVGTDTQYF. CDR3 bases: TGCACCGTAGCGGGAGTGGGCACAGATACGCAGTATTTT.

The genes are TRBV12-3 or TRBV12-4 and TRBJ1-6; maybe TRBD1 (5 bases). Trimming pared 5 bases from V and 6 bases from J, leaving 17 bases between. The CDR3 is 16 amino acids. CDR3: CASSLRPGRVNSPLHF. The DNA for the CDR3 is TGTGCCAGCAGTCTTAGGCCAGGGAGGGTTAATTCACCCCTCCACTTT.

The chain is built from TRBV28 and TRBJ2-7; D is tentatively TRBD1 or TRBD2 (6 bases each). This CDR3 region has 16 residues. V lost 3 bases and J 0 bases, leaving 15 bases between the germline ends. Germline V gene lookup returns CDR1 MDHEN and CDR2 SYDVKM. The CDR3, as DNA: TGTGCCAGCAGTTTCAGCTTACAGGGACTCTCCTACGAGCAGTACTTC. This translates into CASSFSLQGLSYEQYF.

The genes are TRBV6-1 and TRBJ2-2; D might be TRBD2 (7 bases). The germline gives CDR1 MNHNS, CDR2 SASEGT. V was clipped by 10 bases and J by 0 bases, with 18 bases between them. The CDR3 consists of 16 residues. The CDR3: CATRRGGPANTGELFF. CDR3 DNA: TGTGCCACCAGGAGGGGGGGCCCCGCGAACACCGGGGAGCTGTTTTTT.

CDR3 sequence reads: CASSHRGRGTGELFF. As DNA, the CDR3 is TGTGCCAGCAGCCACAGGGGGCGTGGGACCGGGGAGCTGTTTTTT. The chain links TRBV7-8 to TRBJ2-2; TRBD1 agrees at 9 bases. From germline, CDR1 is SGHVS and CDR2 FQNEAQ. The trim removed 5 bases at V and 5 bases at J, leaving 6 bases unmatched. This CDR3 contains 15 residues.

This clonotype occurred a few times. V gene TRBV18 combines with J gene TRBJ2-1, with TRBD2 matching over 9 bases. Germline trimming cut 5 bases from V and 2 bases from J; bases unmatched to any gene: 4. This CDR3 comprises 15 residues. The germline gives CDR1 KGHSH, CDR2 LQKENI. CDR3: CASSKREDAYNEQFF. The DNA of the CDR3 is TGTGCCAGCTCAAAGCGGGAGGACGCCTACAATGAGCAGTTCTTC.

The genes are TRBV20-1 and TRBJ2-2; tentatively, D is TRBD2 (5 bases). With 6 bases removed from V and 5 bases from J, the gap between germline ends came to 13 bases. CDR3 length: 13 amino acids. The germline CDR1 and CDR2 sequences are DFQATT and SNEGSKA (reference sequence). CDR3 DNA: TGCAGTGCAACCCCACGGGGTACCGGGGAGCTGTTTTTT. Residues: CSATPRGTGELFF.